This TCR beta chain is drawn from a study of radiotherapy plus CTLA-4 blockade in lung cancer. In the study overall: Objective responses were recorded in about a sixth of patients, with disease control recorded in approximately 34%. Overall study results and limits: Increased serum interferon-beta after radiation also reportedly predicted response strongly. In blood, after radiotherapy plus ipilimumab, tumor-derived TCR clones expanded.

Only one count was recorded for this clone. The antigen remains undetermined. In chemo-refractory metastatic non-small-cell lung cancer, patients got ipilimumab CTLA-4 blockade together with focal radiation. Germline values: CDR1 SGDLS, CDR2 YYNGEE. The length of the CDR3 is 14 residues. After removal of 4 bases from V and 6 bases from J, the junction contained 6 bases not matched to a gene. Libraries were prepared by immunoSEQ multiplex PCR; TCRdb keeps only in-frame clonotypes and omits some of them. The sample consists of tens of thousands of clones, about 85% of them appearing once. The sequencing used peripheral blood, collected from a patient treated with radiotherapy plus ipilimumab. The TCR comes from a human donor with non-small cell lung cancer who had a complete response to radiotherapy plus ipilimumab. The chain carries TRBV9 and TRBJ2-1, with 8 bases matching TRBD1. The CDR3 nucleotides read TGTGCCAGCAGCTTGGGACAGGTCCGCAATGAGCAGTTCTTC. Protein: CASSLGQVRNEQFF.